The 3 T cell receptor beta chains below come from one sample, sequenced in a study of blood T cell repertoires in COVID-19. TCRdb's copy holds only in-frame clones and misses some; the assay was immunoSEQ multiplex PCR. The sample yields more than 150,000 clones, roughly 79% seen once. The sequenced sample was peripheral blood. These TCRs come from a woman between 65 and 79 years old with acute or convalescent COVID-19.

This chain joins TRBV19 and TRBJ2-7, with D possibly TRBD2 on 5 matching bases. This CDR3 contains 16 residues. Germline V gives CDR1 LNHDA, CDR2 SQIVND (reference sequence). V lost 1 base and J 2 bases, leaving 15 bases between the germline ends. CDR3 sequence reads: CASSIGLGSGTYEQYF. The CDR3 nucleotides read TGTGCCAGTAGTATAGGGTTGGGGAGTGGAACCTACGAGCAGTACTTC.

The V gene is TRBV30, the J gene TRBJ2-7; D is unclear. Trimming shortened V by 0 bases and J by 1 base, and 7 bases separated the two germline ends. The germline V gene has CDR1 GTSNPN and CDR2 SVGIG (reference sequence). This CDR3 has 13 amino acids. CDR3 coding DNA: TGTGCCTGGAGTGTATCTATTTCCTACGAGCAGTACTTC. It is translated as CAWSVSISYEQYF.

This clone was seen once. The chain has TRBV7-2 and TRBJ2-3; 11 nucleotides match TRBD2. CDR3 length: 15 residues. V trimming: 5 bases; J trimming: 1 base; junction bases outside the gene matches: 2. From germline, CDR1 is SGHTA and CDR2 FQGNSA. Here the CDR3 DNA reads TGTGCCAGCAGCAGGACTAGCGGGCGCACAGATACGCAGTATTTT. It codes for CASSRTSGRTDTQYF.